Below are 3 T cell receptor beta chains sequenced from a single sample in a study of blood T cell repertoires in COVID-19 (dated by TCRdb to 2020 to 2022). Libraries were prepared through the immunoSEQ multiplex PCR assay. The source is immuneACCESS, and TCRdb retained only in-frame sequences with V and J called. Part of the clones is not carried over; for the studies checked, unresolved V genes explain less than half of this, and the remainder is unexplained. Recorded for this sample are around 300,000 clones; around nine tenths of them occurred a single time. The ten largest account for 5% to 6% of the sample. Sequencing used PBMCs or T cells enriched from blood (not recorded which). The source of these receptors is a man younger than 40 who had recovered from COVID-19.

V gene TRBV24-1 combines with J gene TRBJ1-5, with 9 bases identical to TRBD1. J was trimmed by 4 bases and V by 5 bases; bases with no gene match: 5. The length of the CDR3 is 15 residues. Per germline, CDR1 KGHDR and CDR2 SFDVKD. CDR3 in DNA: TGTGCCACCAGTGGTCGACAGGGGGAGAATCAGCCCCAGCATTTT. It yields the protein CATSGRQGENQPQHF.

This clone has just one count. The chain links TRBV9 to TRBJ2-2; 7 nucleotides match TRBD1. The CDR3 is made up of 13 amino acids. The germline V gene has CDR1 SGDLS and CDR2 YYNGEE. V lost 0 bases and J lost 7; bases outside the gene matches: 0. CDR3 protein: CASSVGQGGELFF. CDR3 DNA: TGTGCCAGCAGCGTAGGACAGGGCGGGGAGCTGTTTTTT.

This clone has a handful of counts. The genes are TRBV5-1 and TRBJ1-2, with D possibly TRBD1 on 6 matching bases. The germline gives CDR1 SGHRS, CDR2 YFSETQ. Trimming stripped 3 bases from V and 4 bases from J, with 10 bases between. The length of the CDR3 is 13 residues. The CDR3 DNA follows: TGCGCCAGCAGCTGGGGACAAAGCTATGGCTACACCTTC. The encoded protein is CASSWGQSYGYTF.